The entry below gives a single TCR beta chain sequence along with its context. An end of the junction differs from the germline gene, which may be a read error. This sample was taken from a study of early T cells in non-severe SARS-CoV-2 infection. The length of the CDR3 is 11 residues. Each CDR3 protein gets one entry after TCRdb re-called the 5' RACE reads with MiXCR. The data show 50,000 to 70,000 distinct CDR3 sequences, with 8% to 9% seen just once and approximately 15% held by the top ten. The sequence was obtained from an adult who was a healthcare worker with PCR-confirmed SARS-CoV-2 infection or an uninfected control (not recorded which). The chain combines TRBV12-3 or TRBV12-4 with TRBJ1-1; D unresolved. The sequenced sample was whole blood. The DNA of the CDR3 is TGTGCCAGCAGTCTAGCCGGTGAAGCTTTCTTT. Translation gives CASSLAGEAFF.